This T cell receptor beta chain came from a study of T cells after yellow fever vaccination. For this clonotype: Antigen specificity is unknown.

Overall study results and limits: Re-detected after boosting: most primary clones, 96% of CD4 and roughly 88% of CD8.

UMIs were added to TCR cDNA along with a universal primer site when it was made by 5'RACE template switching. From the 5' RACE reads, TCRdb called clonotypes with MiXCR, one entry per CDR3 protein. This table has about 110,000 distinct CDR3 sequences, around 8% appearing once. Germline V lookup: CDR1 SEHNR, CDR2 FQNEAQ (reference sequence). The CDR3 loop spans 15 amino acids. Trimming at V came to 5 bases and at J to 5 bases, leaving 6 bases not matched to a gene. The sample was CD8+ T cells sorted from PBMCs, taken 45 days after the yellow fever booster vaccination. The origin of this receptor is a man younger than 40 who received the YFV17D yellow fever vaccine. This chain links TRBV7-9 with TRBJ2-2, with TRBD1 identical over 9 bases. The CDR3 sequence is CASSHRQGETGELFF. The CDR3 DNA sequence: TGTGCCAGCAGCCACCGACAGGGGGAGACCGGGGAGCTGTTTTTT.